Here is one TCR beta chain with its context. Its antigen is not identified. Germline V gene data show CDR1 as SGHVS and CDR2 as FNYEAQ. CDR3 length: 15 residues. With UMI labels, 5' RACE was used to prepare the TRB cDNA libraries. TCRdb re-called the 5' RACE reads and shows each CDR3 protein once, DNA omitted. Its clone listing holds 100,000 to 150,000 distinct CDR3 sequences. This entry is derived from a study of CXCR3-negative and CXCR3-positive naive CD8 T cells. Across the study: Per library, roughly 1.5 +/- 0.3 million reads; 130 million to 150 million TRB reads overall. Study outcomes and limitations: Compared with CXCR3-negative naive cells, CXCR3-positive naive cells showed more hydrophobic TRB CDR3s. In naive cells, CXCR3-negative and CXCR3-positive subsets had similar TRBV-TRBJ usage; memory cells differed.

A CD45RO-CCR7+CD27+CD95- profile was what naive CD8+ T cells displayed. What was sequenced was naive CXCR3- CD8+ T cells from blood. Indicated subset: CD45RO-CCR7+CD27+CD95- naive CD8+ T cells lacking CXCR3 (TNR3-). The chain couples TRBV7-6 to TRBJ2-3. The origin of this receptor is a human donor in good health. Some clones in this sample may be carry-over from other donors' samples. The CDR3 is CASSLSGTTTDTQYF.